This T cell receptor beta chain was sequenced during a study of blood T cells in healthy people across ages. Regarding the study as a whole: Diversity of TCR beta correlated strongly with naive T cell percentage.

CDR3 length: 15 residues. V lost 4 bases, J lost 5 bases, and 8 bases stayed unmatched. Germline CDR1 and CDR2: ENHRY and SYGVKD. Alongside a J-beta primer mix, a sample-barcoded 5' primer served in a second PCR lasting about 6 to 12 cycles. TCRdb passed the 5' RACE reads through MiXCR, listing each CDR3 protein once. The sample contains 1 million to 1.2 million distinct CDR3 sequences, roughly two fifths of which appear only once. In its sample, this clonotype was seen a few times. What it binds is unknown. The chain has TRBV10-3 and TRBJ2-7; the match to TRBD2 covers 10 bases. This receptor was taken from a young man in good health. Sequences were obtained from blood. This CDR3 is CAISGDSGGFDEQYF. The CDR3 bases are TGTGCCATCAGTGGGGATAGCGGGGGGTTCGACGAGCAGTACTTC.